This T cell receptor beta chain was identified in a study of cytomegalovirus exposure and HLA in healthy donors. Findings and limits, study-wide: HLA restriction was apparent for most CMV-associated TCR beta chains in a later analysis. Immune exposure data for these donors was limited to CMV serostatus.

Vbeta (60) and Jbeta (13) primers were used in the PCR. TCRdb's copy holds only in-frame clones and misses some; the assay was immunoSEQ multiplex PCR. The sample holds over 75,000 clones, over 65% seen once. Turning to this clone: Antigen: not known.

This CDR3 region has 15 residues. V gave up 3 bases and J gave up 0 bases, with 12 bases separating them. CDR1 and CDR2 from the germline V gene are ENHRY and SYGVKD. The rearrangement joins TRBV10-3 to TRBJ2-7; maybe TRBD2 (6 bases). The TCR originated in a woman aged 55-70 years in good health and CMV-seronegative. The sample was PBMCs. The CDR3, as DNA: TGTGCCATCAGTGACCACGCGGGGAGCTCCTACGAGCAGTACTTC. This encodes CAISDHAGSSYEQYF.